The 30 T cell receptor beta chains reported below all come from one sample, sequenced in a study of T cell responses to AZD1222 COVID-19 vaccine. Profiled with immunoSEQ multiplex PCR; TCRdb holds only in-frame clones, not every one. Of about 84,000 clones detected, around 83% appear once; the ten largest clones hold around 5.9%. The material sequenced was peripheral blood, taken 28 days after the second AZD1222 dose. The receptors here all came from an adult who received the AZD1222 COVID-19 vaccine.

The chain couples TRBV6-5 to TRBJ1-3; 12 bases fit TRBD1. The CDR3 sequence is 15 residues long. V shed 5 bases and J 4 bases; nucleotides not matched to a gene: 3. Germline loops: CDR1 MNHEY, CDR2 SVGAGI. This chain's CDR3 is CASSRDRGQGNTIYF. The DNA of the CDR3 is TGTGCCAGCAGTCGGGACAGGGGGCAGGGAAACACCATATATTTT.

The CDR3 loop is CASSIGPGETEAFF. The CDR3 coding sequence is TGTGCCAGTAGTATCGGGCCAGGGGAGACTGAAGCTTTCTTT. The genes are TRBV19 and TRBJ1-1, with D perhaps TRBD1 (6 bases). The V end was cut by 3 bases, the J end by 5 bases, with 13 bases between. The length of the CDR3 is 14 residues. Germline CDR1 is LNHDA and CDR2 is SQIVND (reference sequence).

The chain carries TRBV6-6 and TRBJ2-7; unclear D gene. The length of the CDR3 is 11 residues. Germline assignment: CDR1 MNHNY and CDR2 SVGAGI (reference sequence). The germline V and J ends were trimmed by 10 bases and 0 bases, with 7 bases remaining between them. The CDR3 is CATAASYEQYF. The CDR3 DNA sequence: TGTGCCACGGCGGCCTCCTACGAGCAGTACTTC.

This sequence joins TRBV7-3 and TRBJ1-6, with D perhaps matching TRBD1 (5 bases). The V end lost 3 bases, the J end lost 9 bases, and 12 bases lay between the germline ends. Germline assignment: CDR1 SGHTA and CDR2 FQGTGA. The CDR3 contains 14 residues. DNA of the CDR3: TGTGCCAGCAGCTTGGGGGAGACGGGTTCACCCCTCCACTTT. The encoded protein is CASSLGETGSPLHF. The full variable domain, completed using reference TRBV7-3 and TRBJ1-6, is GAGVSQTPSNKVTEKGKYVELRCDPISGHTALYWYRQSLGQGPEFLIYFQGTGAADDSGLPNDRFFAVRPEGSVSTLKIQRTERGDSAVYLCASSLGETGSPLHFGNGTRLTVT.

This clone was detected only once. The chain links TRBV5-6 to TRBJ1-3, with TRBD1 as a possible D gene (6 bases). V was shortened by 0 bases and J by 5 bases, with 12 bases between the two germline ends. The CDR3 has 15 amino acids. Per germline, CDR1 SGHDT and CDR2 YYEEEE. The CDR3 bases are TGTGCCAGCAGCTTGGCGGGGGCAGAAAGAAACACCATATATTTT. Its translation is CASSLAGAERNTIYF.

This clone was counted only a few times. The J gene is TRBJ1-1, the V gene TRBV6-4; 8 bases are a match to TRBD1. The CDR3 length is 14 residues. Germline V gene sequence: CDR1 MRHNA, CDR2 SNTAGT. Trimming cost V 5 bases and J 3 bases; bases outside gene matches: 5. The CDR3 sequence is CASSQTGEDTEAFF. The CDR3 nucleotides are TGTGCCAGCAGTCAGACAGGGGAGGACACTGAAGCTTTCTTT.

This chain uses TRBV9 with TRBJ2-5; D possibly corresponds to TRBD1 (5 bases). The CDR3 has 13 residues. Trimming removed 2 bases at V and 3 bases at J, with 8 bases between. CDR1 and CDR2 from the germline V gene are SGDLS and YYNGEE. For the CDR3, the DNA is TGTGCCAGCAGCGTTAGCAGGGAAGAGACCCAGTACTTC. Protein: CASSVSREETQYF.

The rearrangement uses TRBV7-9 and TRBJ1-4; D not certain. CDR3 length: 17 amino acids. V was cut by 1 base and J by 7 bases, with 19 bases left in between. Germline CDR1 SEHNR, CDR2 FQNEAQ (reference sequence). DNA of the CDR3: TGTGCCAGCAGCTTAGGTTGGGGTGGAGTTGCACGTGAAAAACTGTTTTTT. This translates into CASSLGWGGVAREKLFF.

The CDR3 loop is CASSAGQGPGYTF. The CDR3 DNA reads TGTGCCAGTAGTGCGGGACAGGGGCCGGGCTACACCTTC. The gene calls are TRBV19 and TRBJ1-2; 10 bases fit TRBD1. The CDR3 totals 13 residues. Germline CDR1 is LNHDA and CDR2 is SQIVND (reference sequence). V gave up 5 bases and J gave up 8 bases; unmatched junction bases: 5.

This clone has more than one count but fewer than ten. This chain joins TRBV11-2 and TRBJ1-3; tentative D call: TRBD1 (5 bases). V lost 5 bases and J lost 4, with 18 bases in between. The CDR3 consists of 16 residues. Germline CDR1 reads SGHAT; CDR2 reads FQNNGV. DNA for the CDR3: TGTGCCAGCAGCCCCGACAGCATACTGGCAGGAAACACCATATATTTT. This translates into CASSPDSILAGNTIYF. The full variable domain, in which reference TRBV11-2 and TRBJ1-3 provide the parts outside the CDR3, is EAGVAQSPRYKIIEKRQSVAFWCNPISGHATLYWYQQILGQGPKLLIQFQNNGVVDDSQLPKDRFSAERLKGVDSTLKIQPAKLEDSAVYLCASSPDSILAGNTIYFGEGSWLTVV.

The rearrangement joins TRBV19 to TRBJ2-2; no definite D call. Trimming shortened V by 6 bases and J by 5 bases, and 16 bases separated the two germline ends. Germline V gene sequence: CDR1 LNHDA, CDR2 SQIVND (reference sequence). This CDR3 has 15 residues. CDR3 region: CASSNGRVRTGELFF. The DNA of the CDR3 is TGTGCCAGTAGCAATGGAAGGGTGAGGACCGGGGAGCTGTTTTTT.

CDR3 sequence: CASSYSGNYGYTF. The CDR3 DNA sequence: TGTGCCAGCAGTTACTCGGGGAACTATGGCTACACCTTC. V gene TRBV6-5 combines with J gene TRBJ1-2, with D unresolved. Looked up from germline, CDR1 is MNHEY and CDR2 is SVGAGI. The CDR3 consists of 13 residues. V lost 0 bases, J lost 2 bases, and 4 bases lay in between.

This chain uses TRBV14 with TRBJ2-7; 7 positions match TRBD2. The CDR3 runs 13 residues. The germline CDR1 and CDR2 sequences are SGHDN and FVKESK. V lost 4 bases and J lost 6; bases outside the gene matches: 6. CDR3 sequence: CASSRTSRGEQYF. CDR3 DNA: TGTGCCAGCAGCCGGACTAGTAGAGGCGAGCAGTACTTC.

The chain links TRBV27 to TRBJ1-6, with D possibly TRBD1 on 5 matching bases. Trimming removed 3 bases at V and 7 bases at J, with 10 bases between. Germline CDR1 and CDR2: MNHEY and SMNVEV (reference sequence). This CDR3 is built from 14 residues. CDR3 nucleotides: TGTGCCAGCAGTTTGCGGGGCCAAAATTCACCCCTCCACTTT. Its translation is CASSLRGQNSPLHF.

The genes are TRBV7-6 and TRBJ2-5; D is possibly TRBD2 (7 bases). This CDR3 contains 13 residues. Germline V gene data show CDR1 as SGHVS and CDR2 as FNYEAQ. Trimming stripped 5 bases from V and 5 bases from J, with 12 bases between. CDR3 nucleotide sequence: TGTGCCAGCAGCCGGGGGGCCGGGGAGACCCAGTACTTC. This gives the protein CASSRGAGETQYF.

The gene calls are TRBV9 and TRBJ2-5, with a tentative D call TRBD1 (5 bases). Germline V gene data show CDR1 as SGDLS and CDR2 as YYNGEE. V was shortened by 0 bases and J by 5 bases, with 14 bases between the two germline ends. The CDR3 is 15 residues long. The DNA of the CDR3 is TGTGCCAGCAGCGTAGCCCCCAGGGTTGACGAGACCCAGTACTTC. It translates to CASSVAPRVDETQYF.

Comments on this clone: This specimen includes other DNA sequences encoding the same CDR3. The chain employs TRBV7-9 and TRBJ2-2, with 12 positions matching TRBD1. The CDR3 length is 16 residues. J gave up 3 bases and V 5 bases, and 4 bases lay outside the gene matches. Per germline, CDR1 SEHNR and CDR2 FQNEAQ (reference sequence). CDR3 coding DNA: TGTGCCAGCAGCCCCGGGACAGGGGGCGACACCGGGGAGCTGTTTTTT. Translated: CASSPGTGGDTGELFF.

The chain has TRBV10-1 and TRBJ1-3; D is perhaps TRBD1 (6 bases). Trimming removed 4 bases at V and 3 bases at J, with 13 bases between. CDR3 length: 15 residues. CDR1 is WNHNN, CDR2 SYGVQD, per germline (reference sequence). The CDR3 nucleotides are TGCGCCAGCAGTGGGGCCTCCAGGGGTGGAAACACCATATATTTT. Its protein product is CASSGASRGGNTIYF.

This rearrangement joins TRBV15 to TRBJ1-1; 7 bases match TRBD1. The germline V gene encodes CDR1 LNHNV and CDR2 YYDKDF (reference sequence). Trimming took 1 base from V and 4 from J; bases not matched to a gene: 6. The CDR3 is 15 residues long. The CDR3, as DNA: TGTGCCACCAGCAGAGCCGGCACAGGGGCCACTGAAGCTTTCTTT. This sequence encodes CATSRAGTGATEAFF.

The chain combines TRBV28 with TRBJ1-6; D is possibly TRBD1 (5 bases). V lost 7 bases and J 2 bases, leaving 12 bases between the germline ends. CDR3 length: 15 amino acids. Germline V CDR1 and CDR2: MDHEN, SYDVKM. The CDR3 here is CASIGGGTYNSPLHF. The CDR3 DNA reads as TGTGCCAGCATCGGGGGGGGGACCTATAATTCACCCCTCCACTTT.

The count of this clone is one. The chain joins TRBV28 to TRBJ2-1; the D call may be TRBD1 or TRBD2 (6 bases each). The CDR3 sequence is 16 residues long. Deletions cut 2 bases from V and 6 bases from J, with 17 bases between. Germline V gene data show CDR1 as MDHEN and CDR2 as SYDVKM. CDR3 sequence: CASSLRGRGRSNEQFF. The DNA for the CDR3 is TGTGCCAGCAGTTTACGGGGGCGAGGCAGGTCCAATGAGCAGTTCTTC.

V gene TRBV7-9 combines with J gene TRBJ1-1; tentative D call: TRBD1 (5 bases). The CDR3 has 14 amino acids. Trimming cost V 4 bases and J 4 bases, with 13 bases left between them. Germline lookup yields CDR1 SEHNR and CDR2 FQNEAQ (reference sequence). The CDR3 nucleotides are TGTGCCAGCAGCTGGCCGGACGGGGCCACTGAAGCTTTCTTT. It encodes CASSWPDGATEAFF. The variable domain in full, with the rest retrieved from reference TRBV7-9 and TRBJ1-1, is DTGVSQNPRHKITKRGQNVTFRCDPISEHNRLYWYRQTLGQGPEFLTYFQNEAQLEKSRLLSDRFSAERPKGSFSTLEIQRTEQGDSAMYLCASSWPDGATEAFFGQGTRLTVV.

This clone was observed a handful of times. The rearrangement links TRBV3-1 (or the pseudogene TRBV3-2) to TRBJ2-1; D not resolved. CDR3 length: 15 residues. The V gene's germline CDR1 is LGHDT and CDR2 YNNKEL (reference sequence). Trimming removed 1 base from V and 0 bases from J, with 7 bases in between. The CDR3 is CASSQGPNSYNEQFF. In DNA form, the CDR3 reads TGTGCCAGCAGCCAAGGACCAAACTCCTACAATGAGCAGTTCTTC.

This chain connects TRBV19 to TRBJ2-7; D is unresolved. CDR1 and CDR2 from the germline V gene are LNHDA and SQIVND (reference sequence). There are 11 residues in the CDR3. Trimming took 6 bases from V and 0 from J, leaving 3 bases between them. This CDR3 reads CASRDSYEQYF. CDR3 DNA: TGTGCCAGTAGGGACTCCTACGAGCAGTACTTC. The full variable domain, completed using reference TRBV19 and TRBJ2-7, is DGGITQSPKYLFRKEGQNVTLSCEQNLNHDAMYWYRQDPGQGLRLIYYSQIVNDFQKGDIAEGYSVSREKKESFPLTVTSAQKNPTAFYLCASRDSYEQYFGPGTRLTVT.

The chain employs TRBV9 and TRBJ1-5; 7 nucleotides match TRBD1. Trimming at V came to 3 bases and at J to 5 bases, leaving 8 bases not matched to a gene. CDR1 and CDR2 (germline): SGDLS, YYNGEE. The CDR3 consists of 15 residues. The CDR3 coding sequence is TGTGCCAGCAGCGCCGATGGACAGGCGGATCAGCCCCAGCATTTT. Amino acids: CASSADGQADQPQHF. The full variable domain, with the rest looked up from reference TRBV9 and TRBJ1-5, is DSGVTQTPKHLITATGQRVTLRCSPRSGDLSVYWYQQSLDQGLQFLIQYYNGEERAKGNILERFSAQQFPDLHSELNLSSLELGDSALYFCASSADGQADQPQHFGDGTRLSIL.

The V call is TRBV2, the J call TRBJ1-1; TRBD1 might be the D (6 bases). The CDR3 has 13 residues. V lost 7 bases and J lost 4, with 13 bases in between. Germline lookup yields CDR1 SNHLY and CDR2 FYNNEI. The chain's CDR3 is CASNGGQGTEAFF. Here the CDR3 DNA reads TGTGCCAGCAATGGGGGGCAGGGCACTGAAGCTTTCTTT.

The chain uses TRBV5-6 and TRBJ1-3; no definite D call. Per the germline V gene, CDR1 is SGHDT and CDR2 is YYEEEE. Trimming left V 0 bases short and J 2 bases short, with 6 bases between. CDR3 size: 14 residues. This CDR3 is CASSLVGPGNTIYF. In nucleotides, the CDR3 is TGTGCCAGCAGCTTGGTAGGGCCTGGAAACACCATATATTTT.

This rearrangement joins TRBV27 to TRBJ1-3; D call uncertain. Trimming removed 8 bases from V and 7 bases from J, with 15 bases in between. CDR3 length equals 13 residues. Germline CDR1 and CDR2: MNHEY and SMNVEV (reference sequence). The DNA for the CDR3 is TGTGCCAGCCAATCGGGTATCGGCAACACCATATATTTT. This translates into CASQSGIGNTIYF.

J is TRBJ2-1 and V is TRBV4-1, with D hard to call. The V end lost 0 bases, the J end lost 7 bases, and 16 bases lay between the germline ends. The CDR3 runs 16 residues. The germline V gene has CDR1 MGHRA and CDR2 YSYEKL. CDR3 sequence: CASSQDSAGRGNEQFF. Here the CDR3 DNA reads TGCGCCAGCAGCCAAGACTCCGCCGGGCGTGGGAATGAGCAGTTCTTC.

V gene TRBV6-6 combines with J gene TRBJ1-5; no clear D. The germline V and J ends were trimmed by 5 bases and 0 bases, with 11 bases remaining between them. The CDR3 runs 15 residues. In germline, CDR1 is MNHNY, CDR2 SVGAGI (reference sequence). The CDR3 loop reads CASSREPYSNQPQHF. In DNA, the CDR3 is TGTGCCAGCAGTAGGGAGCCATATAGCAATCAGCCCCAGCATTTT.